The T cell receptor (beta chain) described here comes from a study of blood T cell repertoires in COVID-19 (dated by TCRdb to the early 2020s). Study-level background: The collaborator samples originated in the United States, Italy and Spain and spanned the acute and convalescent phases of COVID-19. The prospective study material was composed of cDNA or gDNA derived from T cells, B-cell-depleted T cells, or PBMCs. Deeply sampled blood TCRbeta repertoires from subjects exposed to, actively infected with, or recovered from COVID-19 were included in the dataset. A freely available public database, intended as a resource for researchers studying the immune response to SARS-CoV-2, is where the repertoires were released. The samples were drawn from two sources: the first 160 participants of the ongoing ImmuneRACE study, and fewer than 1,500 subjects contributed by 6 global collaborators. A de-identified subject ID, COVID-19 status, age in years and sex were almost always included in the sample metadata. HLA class I and class II types, where available, came from metadata supplied by the sample provider rather than from assay-based typing.

TCRbeta CDR3 regions were amplified from genomic DNA by means of the immunoSEQ Assay, a bias-controlled multiplex PCR. The original pipeline was this. Within the assay, amplification of reference gene primers was used to estimate how many nucleated cells each sample contained. To quantify the absolute abundance of each unique TCRbeta CDR3 rearrangement, sequence reads were collapsed and filtered. Productive Simpson clonality was computed per sample as the square root of Simpson's diversity index over productive rearrangements. TCRdb obtained this table from immuneACCESS and retained in-frame rearrangements with V and J assigned. These tables miss some clones; where compared with another copy, unresolved V genes account for less than half of the shortfall, and the remainder is unexplained. Clone size and V and J calls were adopted from that table, with D and trimming inferred from the DNA. The sample table shows approximately 350,000 clones, and around 80% are seen once. Approximately 3.1% of the sample goes to the ten largest clones.

Whole blood was collected in K2EDTA tubes by collaborating institutions according to the institutions' own protocols. For TCRbeta analysis, collaborator samples were shipped as frozen whole blood, as isolated PBMCs, or as DNA extracted from either sample type. This clone came up a few times. It has no known antigen specificity. There are no base qualities to consult, and no much larger clone falls within one base. Study-level results and caveats: Clinical and demographic metadata were provided uncurated, with the amount varying by source and participant.

The sample comprised peripheral blood. The clonotype comes from a man aged 30 to 39 with active or convalescent COVID-19.

The DNA reads as follows: TGTGCCAGCAGCTTATACAAGAACACCGGGGAGCTGTTTTTT. Translated, it gives CASSLYKNTGELFF. Rearrangement joined TRBV7-2 to TRBJ2-2; the D gene cannot be resolved reliably. Taken from the germline V gene, the CDR1 and CDR2 loops are SGHTA and FQGNSA. The CDR3 covers 14 residues, taking in both the cysteine and the phenylalanine. Only the CDR3 portion is preserved as DNA: 42 bases, with reading frame beginning at the first base. Deletion took 2 bases off V and 1 base off J, with a span of 5 bases between the germline ends.